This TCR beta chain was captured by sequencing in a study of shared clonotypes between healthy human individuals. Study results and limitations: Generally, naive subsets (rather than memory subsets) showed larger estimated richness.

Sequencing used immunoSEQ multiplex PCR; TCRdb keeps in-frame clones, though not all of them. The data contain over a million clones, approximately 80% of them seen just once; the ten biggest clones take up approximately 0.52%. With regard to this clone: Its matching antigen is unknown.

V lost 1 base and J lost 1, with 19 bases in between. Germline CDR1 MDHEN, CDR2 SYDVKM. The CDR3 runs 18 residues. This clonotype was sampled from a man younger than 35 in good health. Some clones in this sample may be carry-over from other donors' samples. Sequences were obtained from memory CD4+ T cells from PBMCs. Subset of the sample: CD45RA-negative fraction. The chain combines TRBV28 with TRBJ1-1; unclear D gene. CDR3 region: CASSLYASNVGKNTEAFF. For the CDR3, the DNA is TGTGCCAGCAGTTTATACGCTAGTAACGTGGGGAAGAACACTGAAGCTTTCTTT.